The 30 T cell receptor beta chains presented below share a single source sample, sequenced in a study of identical twins. MiXCR, run by TCRdb on the 5' RACE reads, gives a single entry per CDR3 protein. The sample consists of 690,000 or so distinct CDR3 sequences, 5.5% to 7.5% of them appearing once. Input material: naive T cells sorted from blood. The receptors derive from a man aged 18 to 29 in good health.

This clonotype was found a few times. V and J are TRBV20-1 and TRBJ2-5; no reliable D call. CDR1 is DFQATT and CDR2 is SNEGSKA in the germline V gene (reference sequence). Trimming took off 0 bases at V and 2 bases at J, with 16 bases between the two ends. The CDR3 runs 16 residues. The CDR3 DNA reads as TGCAGTGCTAGAGATGGGCTAGTTGCCGGGCAAGAGACCCAGTACTTC. Its protein is CSARDGLVAGQETQYF.

Only a few counts were recorded for this clonotype. The chain couples TRBV5-5 to TRBJ2-1; 13 bases map to TRBD2. The germline gives CDR1 SGHKS, CDR2 YYEKEE (reference sequence). Trimming cost V 4 bases and J 9 bases; bases outside gene matches: 7. The CDR3 runs to 15 residues. The CDR3 protein is CASSPGLAGVAEQFF. The CDR3 coding sequence is TGTGCCAGCAGCCCCGGACTAGCGGGAGTGGCTGAGCAGTTCTTC.

This clonotype came up a few times. In DNA form, the CDR3 reads TGTGCCAGCAGCTTGCGGGGAGGTGGGGGGGATGAGCAGTTCTTC. Translated, it gives CASSLRGGGGDEQFF. The chain uses TRBV7-2 and TRBJ2-1, with 7 nucleotides matching TRBD2. J gave up 8 bases and V 3 bases, and 10 bases lay outside the gene matches. Germline values: CDR1 SGHTA, CDR2 FQGNSA. The CDR3 has 15 amino acids.

This clonotype was recorded a few times. CDR3 amino acids: CASSLREFYEQYF. Here the CDR3 DNA reads TGTGCCAGCAGCTTGCGGGAGTTCTACGAGCAGTACTTC. J is TRBJ2-7 and V is TRBV7-2; TRBD2 agrees at 7 bases. V shed 3 bases, J shed 3 bases, and the junction held 2 bases outside the gene matches. The CDR3 covers 13 residues. Per germline, CDR1 SGHTA and CDR2 FQGNSA. Drawing the rest from reference TRBV7-2 and TRBJ2-7, the complete variable domain is GAGVSQSPSNKVTEKGKDVELRCDPISGHTALYWYRQSLGQGLEFLIYFQGNSAPDKSGLPSDRFSAERTGGSVSTLTIQRTQQEDSAVYLCASSLREFYEQYFGPGTRLTVT.

This clonotype occurred many times. The genes are TRBV15 and TRBJ2-1; D gene ambiguous. Per germline, CDR1 LNHNV and CDR2 YYDKDF (reference sequence). CDR3 size: 13 residues. The V gene lost 6 bases and the J gene lost 5 bases, with 11 bases spanning the gap. CDR3 sequence (DNA): TGTGCCACCAGTCTAACCCCCGACAATGAGCAGTTCTTC. This sequence encodes CATSLTPDNEQFF.

The chain has TRBV6-2 or TRBV6-3 and TRBJ2-2; 10 bases match TRBD1. Germline V gene lookup returns CDR1 MNHEY and CDR2 SVGEGT. V gave up 0 bases and J gave up 5 bases; unmatched junction bases: 12. The CDR3 length is 19 residues. The CDR3 DNA reads as TGTGCCAGCAGTTACTCCAGCTGGGACAGGGGAAGTGGGACCGGGGAGCTGTTTTTT. It codes for CASSYSSWDRGSGTGELFF.

There are many counts of this clonotype. The genes are TRBV12-3 or TRBV12-4 and TRBJ2-1; a possible D gene is TRBD2 (5 bases). The germline V and J ends were trimmed by 7 bases and 6 bases, with 16 bases remaining between them. This CDR3 contains 14 residues. CDR3 nucleotides: TGTGCCAGCACCTCGGACGGGGTTTTCAATGAGCAGTTCTTC. It encodes CASTSDGVFNEQFF.

The rearrangement joins TRBV4-1 to TRBJ2-1; 7 nucleotides match TRBD2. V was pared by 1 base and J by 10 bases, with 7 bases of the junction left unmatched. This CDR3 has 14 amino acids. Per germline, CDR1 MGHRA and CDR2 YSYEKL. The CDR3 loop reads CASSQGHGRNEQFF. The CDR3 DNA is TGCGCCAGCAGCCAAGGTCACGGGAGGAACGAGCAGTTCTTC.

V usage is TRBV29-1 and J usage is TRBJ1-5; TRBD1 agrees at 9 bases. V shed 6 bases, J shed 1 base, and the junction held 4 bases outside the gene matches. The V gene's germline CDR1 is SQVTM and CDR2 ANQGSEA. This CDR3 comprises 14 residues. The CDR3 sequence is CSVRTGDSNQPQHF. CDR3 sequence (DNA): TGCAGCGTGCGGACAGGGGACAGCAATCAGCCCCAGCATTTT.

This clonotype was found many times. J is TRBJ2-2 and V is TRBV7-2; no clear D. There are 16 residues in the CDR3. Trimming shortened V by 6 bases and J by 0 bases, and 14 bases separated the two germline ends. CDR1 SGHTA and CDR2 FQGNSA come from the germline V gene. The CDR3 loop is CASSRFLASNTGELFF. CDR3 nucleotide sequence: TGTGCCAGCAGTAGATTCCTTGCCTCGAACACCGGGGAGCTGTTTTTT. Variable domain in full (rest from reference TRBV7-2 and TRBJ2-2): GAGVSQSPSNKVTEKGKDVELRCDPISGHTALYWYRQSLGQGLEFLIYFQGNSAPDKSGLPSDRFSAERTGGSVSTLTIQRTQQEDSAVYLCASSRFLASNTGELFFGEGSRLTVL.

This clonotype was recorded at least ten times. The V call is TRBV20-1, the J call TRBJ1-6; weak D call: TRBD1 (5 bases). The CDR3 consists of 14 residues. In germline, CDR1 is DFQATT, CDR2 SNEGSKA (reference sequence). The CDR3 nucleotides read TGCAGCGCCACAATGAGAGGGGCCAACTCACCCCTCCACTTT. Its protein product is CSATMRGANSPLHF.

This clonotype was seen many times. The chain combines TRBV20-1 with TRBJ2-2; no clear D. This CDR3 comprises 12 residues. CDR1 is DFQATT and CDR2 is SNEGSKA in the germline V gene (reference sequence). The ends were cut back, 5 bases at V and 5 bases at J, with 9 bases in the middle. CDR3 residues: CSAPEKTGELFF. The CDR3 nucleotides read TGCAGTGCTCCAGAGAAAACCGGGGAGCTGTTTTTT.

This clonotype has a count of ten or more. V and J are TRBV5-1 and TRBJ2-3, with no clear D. The V end lost 7 bases, the J end lost 0 bases, and 12 bases lay between the germline ends. Germline V gives CDR1 SGHRS, CDR2 YFSETQ. The CDR3 totals 14 residues. The CDR3 sequence is CASARDSSTDTQYF. The CDR3 DNA reads TGCGCCAGCGCTCGAGACTCTAGCACAGATACGCAGTATTTT.

This clonotype was counted ten times or more. The chain is built from TRBV20-1 and TRBJ2-5; D is possibly TRBD2 (5 bases). Looked up from germline, CDR1 is DFQATT and CDR2 is SNEGSKA (reference sequence). CDR3 size: 13 residues. The CDR3 reads CSCTRLGQETQYF. Here the CDR3 DNA reads TGCAGCTGTACTAGATTAGGGCAAGAGACCCAGTACTTC.

This clonotype was picked up a small number of times. This rearrangement joins TRBV5-1 to TRBJ2-5; D gene unclear. Deletions cut 0 bases from V and 1 base from J, with 10 bases between. The germline CDR1 and CDR2 sequences are SGHRS and YFSETQ. The CDR3 runs 15 residues. The CDR3 coding sequence is TGCGCCAGCAGCTTGGCTACCCGGACCCAAGAGACCCAGTACTTC. Amino acids: CASSLATRTQETQYF. Drawing the rest from reference TRBV5-1 and TRBJ2-5, the complete variable domain is KAGVTQTPRYLIKTRGQQVTLSCSPISGHRSVSWYQQTPGQGLQFLFEYFSETQRNKGNFPGRFSGRQFSNSRSEMNVSTLELGDSALYLCASSLATRTQETQYFGPGTRLLVL.

The J gene is TRBJ2-1, the V gene TRBV28, with 7 bases lining up with TRBD2. Trimming at V came to 7 bases and at J to 2 bases, leaving 8 bases not matched to a gene. The CDR3 is 15 residues long. CDR1 is MDHEN, CDR2 SYDVKM, per germline. Here the CDR3 reads CASMGGREAYNEQFF. The CDR3 DNA is TGTGCCAGCATGGGCGGCCGGGAGGCCTACAATGAGCAGTTCTTC.

The chain links TRBV10-3 to TRBJ2-7, with TRBD2 as a possible D gene (6 bases). In germline, CDR1 is ENHRY, CDR2 SYGVKD. The CDR3 is made up of 14 amino acids. V lost 4 bases and J lost 0, with 10 bases in between. CDR3 sequence: CAISVGGASYEQYF. Here the CDR3 DNA reads TGTGCCATCAGTGTTGGAGGGGCCTCCTACGAGCAGTACTTC.

This chain links TRBV7-8 with TRBJ2-3; TRBD2 matches 8 bases. J was trimmed by 0 bases and V by 3 bases; bases with no gene match: 8. Germline CDR1 reads SGHVS; CDR2 reads FQNEAQ. The CDR3 runs 17 residues. The DNA for the CDR3 is TGTGCCAGCAGCTTCGTAGCGGGAAGACTTAGCACAGATACGCAGTATTTT. Translated, it gives CASSFVAGRLSTDTQYF.

This clonotype was observed many times. The CDR3 DNA follows: TGCGCCAGCAGCCAGAGGCTAGGGATCGACTATGGCTACACCTTC. It translates to CASSQRLGIDYGYTF. V and J are TRBV5-1 and TRBJ1-2, with unresolved D. CDR1 is SGHRS, CDR2 YFSETQ, per germline. This CDR3 has 15 residues. The V end was cut by 4 bases, the J end by 3 bases, with 16 bases between.

Only a few counts were recorded for this clonotype. The V call is TRBV10-2, the J call TRBJ1-1; perhaps TRBD1 as D (5 bases). The CDR3 spans 16 residues. V was cut by 4 bases and J by 2 bases, with 17 bases left in between. Germline CDR1 is WSHSY and CDR2 is SAAADI. The CDR3 is CASSVRGGKINTEAFF. CDR3 in DNA: TGCGCCAGCAGTGTTCGGGGGGGAAAGATAAACACTGAAGCTTTCTTT.

This clonotype was detected many times. The chain joins TRBV10-3 to TRBJ2-7; the D gene is possibly TRBD2 (7 bases). The CDR3 totals 14 residues. Per germline, CDR1 ENHRY and CDR2 SYGVKD. Deletions cut 4 bases from V and 0 bases from J, with 10 bases between. The CDR3, as DNA: TGTGCCATCAGTGGGGGGGGCCTCTCCTACGAGCAGTACGTC. Translating gives CAISGGGLSYEQYV.

The CDR3 nucleotides are TGTGCCACCAGCAGAGGAGCACAGACCTACGAGCAGTACTTC. Translating it yields CATSRGAQTYEQYF. The chain links TRBV15 to TRBJ2-7; D is unclear. Per germline, CDR1 LNHNV and CDR2 YYDKDF (reference sequence). The CDR3 has 14 residues. V was shortened by 1 base and J by 2 bases, with 9 bases between the two germline ends.

This clonotype was seen many times. The V gene is TRBV29-1, the J gene TRBJ1-1; D remains unclear. This CDR3 has 14 residues. Trimming took 0 bases from V and 1 from J, leaving 9 bases between them. Germline lookup yields CDR1 SQVTM and CDR2 ANQGSEA. This CDR3 reads CSVEDWLANTEAFF. The DNA for the CDR3 is TGCAGCGTTGAAGATTGGTTAGCGAACACTGAAGCTTTCTTT. The whole variable domain, remainder taken from reference TRBV29-1 and TRBJ1-1, is SAVISQKPSRDICQRGTSLTIQCQVDSQVTMMFWYRQQPGQSLTLIATANQGSEATYESGFVIDKFPISRPNLTFSTLTVSNMSPEDSSIYLCSVEDWLANTEAFFGQGTRLTVV.

There are many counts of this clonotype. V is TRBV20-1 and J is TRBJ1-1; 7 bases fit TRBD1. V was clipped by 8 bases and J by 4 bases; unmatched bases: 1. Per the germline V gene, CDR1 is DFQATT and CDR2 is SNEGSKA (reference sequence). The CDR3 totals 10 residues. In DNA, the CDR3 is TGCAGTACAGGGGTCACTGAAGCTTTCTTT. Amino acid sequence: CSTGVTEAFF.

V gene TRBV28 combines with J gene TRBJ2-7; either TRBD1 or TRBD2 may supply D (5 bases each). CDR1 MDHEN and CDR2 SYDVKM come from the germline V gene. This CDR3 contains 12 residues. The germline V and J ends were trimmed by 5 bases and 7 bases, with 12 bases remaining between them. The DNA for the CDR3 is TGTGCCAGCAGTACTGCAGGGAGAGAGCAGTACTTC. As protein: CASSTAGREQYF.

Ten or more counts support this clonotype. J is TRBJ1-1 and V is TRBV9; D gene unclear. The CDR3 has 16 amino acids. V was clipped by 4 bases and J by 1 base, with 17 bases between them. Germline V gene lookup returns CDR1 SGDLS and CDR2 YYNGEE. The CDR3 sequence is CASSPHATEWNTEAFF. The DNA for the CDR3 is TGTGCCAGCAGCCCCCATGCGACGGAGTGGAACACTGAAGCTTTCTTT.

This clonotype came up a few times. The chain employs TRBV18 and TRBJ2-3; a weak D match, TRBD1 (6 bases). The V end lost 2 bases, the J end lost 2 bases, and 11 bases lay between the germline ends. CDR1 is KGHSH, CDR2 LQKENI, per germline. The CDR3 consists of 15 residues. The CDR3 reads CASSPRGRITDTQYF. The CDR3 coding sequence is TGTGCCAGCTCACCAAGGGGGAGAATCACAGATACGCAGTATTTT. Supplemented by reference TRBV18 and TRBJ2-3, the full variable domain reads NAGVMQNPRHLVRRRGQEARLRCSPMKGHSHVYWYRQLPEEGLKFMVYLQKENIIDESGMPKERFSAEFPKEGPSILRIQQVVRGDSAAYFCASSPRGRITDTQYFGPGTRLTVL.

Of note for this clonotype: A read error may account for a junction end that differs from germline. The chain combines TRBV12-3 or TRBV12-4 with TRBJ2-7; D is unresolved. The CDR3 loop spans 12 amino acids. The CDR3 sequence is CASSLVSYKQYF. For the CDR3, the DNA is TGTGCCAGCAGTTTGGTCAGCTACAAGCAGTACTTC.

The sample holds many counts of this clonotype. The chain employs TRBV5-1 and TRBJ2-1, with a possible D match to TRBD1 (6 bases). V lost 2 bases and J lost 0, with 9 bases in between. This CDR3 has 15 residues. The germline gives CDR1 SGHRS, CDR2 YFSETQ. The CDR3 spells CASSLQGSSYNEQFF. DNA of the CDR3: TGCGCCAGCAGCTTACAGGGAAGCTCCTACAATGAGCAGTTCTTC. The whole variable domain, filled in from reference TRBV5-1 and TRBJ2-1, reads KAGVTQTPRYLIKTRGQQVTLSCSPISGHRSVSWYQQTPGQGLQFLFEYFSETQRNKGNFPGRFSGRQFSNSRSEMNVSTLELGDSALYLCASSLQGSSYNEQFFGPGTRLTVL.

V gene TRBV7-9 combines with J gene TRBJ1-3, with D unresolved. V was clipped by 1 base and J by 8 bases, with 9 bases between them. The CDR3 is 13 amino acids. Germline CDR1 and CDR2: SEHNR and FQNEAQ (reference sequence). The CDR3 bases are TGTGCCAGCAGCTTAGATCACTCTGACACCATATATTTT. The encoded protein is CASSLDHSDTIYF.